A selection of T cell receptor beta chains follows, all from one sample in a study of neurological immune-mediated disorders. TCRdb fed the 5' RACE reads into MiXCR, producing one record per CDR3 protein. The sample shows approximately 45,000 distinct CDR3 sequences, around an eighth of them seen only once. Sample: PBMCs. These receptors were obtained from a young man in good health. The CDR3 runs from the conserved cysteine through the conserved F or W. A D gene is named only where the DNA matches it firmly. Not every row has a clone size; where given, it reads once, few, many or a size class.

J gene,V gene,D gene,clone size,CDR3 protein,CDR3 DNA
TRBJ2-5,TRBV6-5,TRBD1,many,CASSYDRGETQYF,TGTGCCAGCAGTTACGACAGGGGGGAGACCCAGTACTTC
TRBJ2-3,TRBV9,TRBD2,many,CASSGGTSGYTDTQYF,TGTGCCAGCAGCGGGGGGACTAGCGGGTACACAGATACGCAGTATTTT
TRBJ2-2,TRBV11-2,NA,few,CASGLGPNTGELFF,TGTGCCAGCGGCCTCGGGCCCAACACCGGGGAGCTGTTTTTT
TRBJ2-2,TRBV5-1,NA,NA,CASSFYLAGADYEQYFGPGSCFF,NA
TRBJ2-7,TRBV5-1,TRBD1,many,CASSLGWTGNYEQYF,TGCGCCAGCAGCTTGGGGTGGACAGGGAACTACGAGCAGTACTTC
TRBJ2-2,TRBV5-1,NA,many,CASSLALQRTTGELFF,TGCGCCAGCAGCTTGGCCCTACAGAGGACCACCGGGGAGCTGTTTTTT
TRBJ1-1,TRBV7-3,NA,many,CASSSSGVTEAFF,TGTGCCAGCAGCTCGTCCGGGGTGACTGAAGCTTTCTTT
TRBJ1-2,TRBV7-9,NA,many,CASSLLGAGYGYTF,TGTGCCAGCAGCTTATTAGGGGCGGGCTATGGCTACACCTTC
TRBJ1-5,TRBV20-1,NA,NA,CSTSIDGTAHQPQHF,TGCAGTACTAGCATCGACGGGACGGCTCATCAGCCCCAGCATTTT
TRBJ1-5,TRBV7-2,NA,many,CASSPPPGQPQHF,TGTGCCAGCAGCCCACCCCCGGGGCAGCCCCAGCATTTT
TRBJ1-5,TRBV5-1,NA,NA,CASPSDYSNQPQHF,TGCGCCAGCCCTTCGGATTATAGCAATCAGCCCCAGCATTTT
TRBJ1-2,TRBV29-1,NA,many,CSASQDYGYTF,TGCAGCGCGTCACAGGACTATGGCTACACCTTC